This T cell receptor (beta chain) was found in a study of blood T cells in healthy people across ages. Primers used in a second PCR of roughly 6 to 11 cycles were a sample-barcoded 5' primer and a J-beta primer mix. TCRdb reprocessed the 5' RACE reads with MiXCR, giving one entry per CDR3 protein. In the table there are roughly 560,000 distinct CDR3 sequences, around 24% of which are singletons. In its sample, this clonotype was seen once. Its antigen is unidentified. General study results and limits: The percentage of naive T cells correlated strongly with TCR beta diversity.

Germline V lookup: CDR1 DFQATT, CDR2 SNEGSKA (reference sequence). This CDR3 contains 16 residues. The germline V and J ends were trimmed by 2 bases and 0 bases, with 14 bases remaining between them. These sequences were also reported in another study, on T cells of mothers and their children. In that study: Each donor was one of three healthy Caucasian mothers or one of their six children.

The clonotype originates from a boy aged 10-17 years in good health. The chain recombines TRBV20-1 with TRBJ1-5, with D possibly matching TRBD1 (6 bases). Sample: blood. In nucleotides, the CDR3 is TGCAGTGCTAGAAGGGGGGCTGGCAATAGCAATCAGCCCCAGCATTTT. This encodes CSARRGAGNSNQPQHF.